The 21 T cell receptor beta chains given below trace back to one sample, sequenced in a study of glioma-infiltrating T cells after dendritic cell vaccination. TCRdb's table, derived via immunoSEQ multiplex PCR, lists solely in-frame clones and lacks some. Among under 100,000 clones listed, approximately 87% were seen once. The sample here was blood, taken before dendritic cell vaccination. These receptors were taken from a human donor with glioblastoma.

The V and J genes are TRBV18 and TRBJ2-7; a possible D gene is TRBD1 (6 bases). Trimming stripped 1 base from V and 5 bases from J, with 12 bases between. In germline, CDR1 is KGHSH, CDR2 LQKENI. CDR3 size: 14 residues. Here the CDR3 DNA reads TGTGCCAGCTCACCACGGAACAGGGCAGACGAGCAGTACTTC. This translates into CASSPRNRADEQYF. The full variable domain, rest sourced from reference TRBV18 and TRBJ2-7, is NAGVMQNPRHLVRRRGQEARLRCSPMKGHSHVYWYRQLPEEGLKFMVYLQKENIIDESGMPKERFSAEFPKEGPSILRIQQVVRGDSAAYFCASSPRNRADEQYFGPGTRLTVT.

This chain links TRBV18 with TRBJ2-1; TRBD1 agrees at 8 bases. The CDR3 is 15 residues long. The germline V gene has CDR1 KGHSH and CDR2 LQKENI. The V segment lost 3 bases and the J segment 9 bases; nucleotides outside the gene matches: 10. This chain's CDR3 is CASSPRQGRQGEQFF. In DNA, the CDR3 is TGTGCCAGCTCACCCCGACAGGGGAGGCAGGGTGAGCAGTTCTTC.

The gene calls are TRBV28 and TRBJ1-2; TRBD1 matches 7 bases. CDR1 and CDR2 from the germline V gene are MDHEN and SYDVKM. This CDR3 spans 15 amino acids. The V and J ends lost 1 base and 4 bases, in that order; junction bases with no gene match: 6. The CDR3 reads CASSLSGQMIYGYTF. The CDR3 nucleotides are TGTGCCAGCAGTTTATCGGGACAGATGATCTATGGCTACACCTTC.

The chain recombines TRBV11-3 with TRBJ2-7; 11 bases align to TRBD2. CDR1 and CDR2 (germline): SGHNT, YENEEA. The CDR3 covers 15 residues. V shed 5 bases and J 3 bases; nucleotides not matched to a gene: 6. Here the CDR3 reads CASSPSLAGGYEQYF. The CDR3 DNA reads TGTGCCAGCAGCCCGTCTCTAGCGGGGGGCTACGAGCAGTACTTC. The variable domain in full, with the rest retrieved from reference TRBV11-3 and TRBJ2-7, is EAGVVQSPRYKIIEKKQPVAFWCNPISGHNTLYWYLQNLGQGPELLIRYENEEAVDDSQLPKDRFSAERLKGVDSTLKIQPAELGDSAVYLCASSPSLAGGYEQYFGPGTRLTVT.

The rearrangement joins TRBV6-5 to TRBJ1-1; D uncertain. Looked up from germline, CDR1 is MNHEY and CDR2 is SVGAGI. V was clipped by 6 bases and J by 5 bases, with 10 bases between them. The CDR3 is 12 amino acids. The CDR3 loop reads CASSLGETEAFF. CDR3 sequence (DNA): TGTGCCAGCAGCCTCGGGGAGACTGAAGCTTTCTTT.

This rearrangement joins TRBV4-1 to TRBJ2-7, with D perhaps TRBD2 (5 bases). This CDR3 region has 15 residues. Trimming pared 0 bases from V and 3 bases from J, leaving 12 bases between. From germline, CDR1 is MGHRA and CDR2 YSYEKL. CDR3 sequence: CASSQESASHYEQYF. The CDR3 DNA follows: TGCGCCAGCAGCCAAGAGTCTGCTAGCCACTACGAGCAGTACTTC.

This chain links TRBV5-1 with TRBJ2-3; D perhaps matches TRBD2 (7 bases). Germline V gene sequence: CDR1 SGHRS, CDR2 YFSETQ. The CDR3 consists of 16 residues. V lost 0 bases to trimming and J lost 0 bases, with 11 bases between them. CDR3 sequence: CASSLVGGPSTDTQYF. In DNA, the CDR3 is TGCGCCAGCAGCTTGGTGGGGGGGCCAAGCACAGATACGCAGTATTTT.

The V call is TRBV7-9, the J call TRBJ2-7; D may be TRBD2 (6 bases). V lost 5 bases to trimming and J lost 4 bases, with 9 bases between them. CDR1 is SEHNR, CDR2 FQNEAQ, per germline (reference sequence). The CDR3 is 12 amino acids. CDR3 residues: CASSQTSYEQYF. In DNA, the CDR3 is TGTGCCAGCAGCCAGACTAGTTACGAGCAGTACTTC.

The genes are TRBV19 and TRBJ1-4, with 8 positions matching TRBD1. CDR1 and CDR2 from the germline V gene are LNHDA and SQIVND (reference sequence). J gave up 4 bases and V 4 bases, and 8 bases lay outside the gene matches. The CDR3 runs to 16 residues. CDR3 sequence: CASSTTWTGRNEKLFF. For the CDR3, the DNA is TGTGCCAGTAGTACAACCTGGACAGGGCGTAATGAAAAACTGTTTTTT. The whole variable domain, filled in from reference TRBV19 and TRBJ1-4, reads DGGITQSPKYLFRKEGQNVTLSCEQNLNHDAMYWYRQDPGQGLRLIYYSQIVNDFQKGDIAEGYSVSREKKESFPLTVTSAQKNPTAFYLCASSTTWTGRNEKLFFGSGTQLSVL.

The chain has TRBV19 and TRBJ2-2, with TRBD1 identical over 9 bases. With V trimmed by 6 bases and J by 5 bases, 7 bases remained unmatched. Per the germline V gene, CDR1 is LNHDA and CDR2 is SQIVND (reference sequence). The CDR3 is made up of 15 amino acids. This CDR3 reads CASRWGQGLTGELFF. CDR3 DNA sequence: TGTGCCAGTAGATGGGGACAGGGTCTTACCGGGGAGCTGTTTTTT.

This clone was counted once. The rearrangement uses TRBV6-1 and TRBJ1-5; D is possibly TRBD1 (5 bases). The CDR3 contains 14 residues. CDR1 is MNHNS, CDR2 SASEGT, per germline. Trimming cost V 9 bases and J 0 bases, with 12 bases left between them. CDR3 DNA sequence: TGTGCCAGGTCGACAGTCCTTAGCAATCAGCCCCAGCATTTT. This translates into CARSTVLSNQPQHF.

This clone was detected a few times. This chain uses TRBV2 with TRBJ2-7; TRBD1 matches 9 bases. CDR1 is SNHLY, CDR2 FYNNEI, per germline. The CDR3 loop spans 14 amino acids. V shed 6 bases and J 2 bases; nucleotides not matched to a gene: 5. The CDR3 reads CASSSGTGTYEQYF. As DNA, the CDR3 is TGTGCCAGCAGCTCCGGGACAGGGACCTACGAGCAGTACTTC.

The CDR3 DNA follows: TGTGCCAGCAGCTTAGCGCGGACTAGCGGAAACCAAGAGACCCAGTACTTC. This translates into CASSLARTSGNQETQYF. The chain uses TRBV7-2 and TRBJ2-5, with TRBD2 matching 10 bases. CDR3 length: 17 amino acids. V gave up 0 bases and J gave up 0 bases; unmatched junction bases: 4. The germline V gene has CDR1 SGHTA and CDR2 FQGNSA. Based on the CDR3 plus reference TRBV7-2 and TRBJ2-5, the full variable domain is GAGVSQSPSNKVTEKGKDVELRCDPISGHTALYWYRQSLGQGLEFLIYFQGNSAPDKSGLPSDRFSAERTGGSVSTLTIQRTQQEDSAVYLCASSLARTSGNQETQYFGPGTRLLVL.

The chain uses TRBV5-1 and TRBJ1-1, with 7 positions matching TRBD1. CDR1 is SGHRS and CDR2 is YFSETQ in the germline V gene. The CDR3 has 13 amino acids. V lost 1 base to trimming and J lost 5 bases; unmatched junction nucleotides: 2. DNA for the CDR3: TGCGCCAGCAGCTTGCAGGGGGGAACTGAAGCTTTCTTT. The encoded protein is CASSLQGGTEAFF. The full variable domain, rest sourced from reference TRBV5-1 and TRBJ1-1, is KAGVTQTPRYLIKTRGQQVTLSCSPISGHRSVSWYQQTPGQGLQFLFEYFSETQRNKGNFPGRFSGRQFSNSRSEMNVSTLELGDSALYLCASSLQGGTEAFFGQGTRLTVV.

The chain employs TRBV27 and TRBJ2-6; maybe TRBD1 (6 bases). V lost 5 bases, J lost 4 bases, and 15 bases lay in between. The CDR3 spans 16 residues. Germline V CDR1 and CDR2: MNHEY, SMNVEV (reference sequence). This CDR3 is CASSAMTGSGANVLTF. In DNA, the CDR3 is TGTGCCAGCAGTGCCATGACAGGCTCGGGGGCCAACGTCCTGACTTTC.

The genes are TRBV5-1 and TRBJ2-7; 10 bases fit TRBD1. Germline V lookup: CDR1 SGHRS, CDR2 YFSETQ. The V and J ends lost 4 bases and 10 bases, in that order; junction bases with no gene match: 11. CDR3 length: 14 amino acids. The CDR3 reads CASSSSGTGEPQYF. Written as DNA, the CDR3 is TGCGCCAGCAGCAGTTCCGGGACAGGGGAACCACAGTACTTC. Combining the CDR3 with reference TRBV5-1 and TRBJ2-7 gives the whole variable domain KAGVTQTPRYLIKTRGQQVTLSCSPISGHRSVSWYQQTPGQGLQFLFEYFSETQRNKGNFPGRFSGRQFSNSRSEMNVSTLELGDSALYLCASSSSGTGEPQYFGPGTRLTVT.

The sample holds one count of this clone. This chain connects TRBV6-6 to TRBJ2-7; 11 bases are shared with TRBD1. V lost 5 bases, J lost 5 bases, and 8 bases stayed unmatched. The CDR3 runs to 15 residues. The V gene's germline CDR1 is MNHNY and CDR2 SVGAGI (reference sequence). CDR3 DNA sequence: TGTGCCAGCAGTCCTCGGGACAGGGGGTCCCACGAGCAGTACTTC. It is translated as CASSPRDRGSHEQYF.

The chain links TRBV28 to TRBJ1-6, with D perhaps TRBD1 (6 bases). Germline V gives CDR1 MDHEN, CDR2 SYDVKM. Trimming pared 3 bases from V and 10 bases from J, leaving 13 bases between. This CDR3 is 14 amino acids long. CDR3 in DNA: TGTGCCAGCAGTTTCAGGGGTTACGGGTCACCCCTCCACTTT. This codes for CASSFRGYGSPLHF.

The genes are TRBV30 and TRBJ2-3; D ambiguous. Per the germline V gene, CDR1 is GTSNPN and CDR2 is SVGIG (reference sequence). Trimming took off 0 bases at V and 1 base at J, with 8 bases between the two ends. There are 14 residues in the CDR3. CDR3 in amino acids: CAWSVDSGTDTQYF. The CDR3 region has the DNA TGTGCCTGGAGTGTAGACTCTGGCACAGATACGCAGTATTTT.

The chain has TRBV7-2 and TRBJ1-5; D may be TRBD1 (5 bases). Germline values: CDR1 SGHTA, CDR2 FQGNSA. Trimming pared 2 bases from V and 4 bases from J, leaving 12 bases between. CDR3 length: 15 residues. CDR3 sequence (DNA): TGTGCCAGCAGCTTATATCACGGACAAAATCAGCCCCAGCATTTT. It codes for CASSLYHGQNQPQHF.

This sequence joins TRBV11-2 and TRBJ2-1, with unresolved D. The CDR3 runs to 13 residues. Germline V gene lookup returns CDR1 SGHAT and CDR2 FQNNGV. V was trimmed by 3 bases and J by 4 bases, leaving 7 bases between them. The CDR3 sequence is CASSLAAYNEQFF. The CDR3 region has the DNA TGTGCCAGCAGCTTGGCGGCGTACAATGAGCAGTTCTTC.